These 19 T cell receptor beta chains originate from one sample sequenced in a study of blood T cells in healthy people across ages. Then a second PCR, running about 7 to 11 cycles, was carried out with a sample-barcoded 5' primer and a J-beta primer mix. TCRdb reprocessed the 5' RACE reads via MiXCR and lists one record per CDR3 protein. The data hold approximately 780,000 distinct CDR3 sequences, with around 24% observed a single time. The same sample was also used in a study of T cells of mothers and their children.

The source material was blood. Receptor source: a boy between 10 and 17 years old in good health.

V and J are TRBV2 and TRBJ2-1; unclear D gene. The CDR3 is 11 residues long. V shed 8 bases and J shed 4 bases, with 6 bases lying between them. Germline V gene data show CDR1 as SNHLY and CDR2 as FYNNEI. The DNA of the CDR3 is TGTGCCAGCGACCGATACAATGAGCAGTTCTTC. This sequence encodes CASDRYNEQFF.

In this sample, this clonotype turned up a few times. The gene calls are TRBV6-5 and TRBJ2-6, with D perhaps TRBD1 (5 bases). There are 19 residues in the CDR3. V was pared by 4 bases and J by 0 bases, with 19 bases between. Germline V gives CDR1 MNHEY, CDR2 SVGAGI. CDR3 amino acids: CASSSQGGRAYSGANVLTF. The CDR3 nucleotides are TGTGCCAGCAGTTCCCAGGGCGGCAGGGCATACTCTGGGGCCAACGTCCTGACTTTC.

The chain employs TRBV6-6 and TRBJ2-5; weak D call: TRBD1 (5 bases). With the DNA end fitting TRBJ2-7 better, the J assignment may be wrong. Germline V CDR1 and CDR2: MNHNY, SVGAGI (reference sequence). The CDR3 extends over 16 amino acids. CDR3 bases: TGTGCCAGCAGTTACTCGTTAACAGGCGCCTTAGGCGAGCAGTACTTC. Residues: CASSYSLTGALGEQYF.

This clonotype has just a few counts. The chain joins TRBV20-1 to TRBJ2-5; TRBD2 aligns across 7 bases. The J call may be in error: the DNA end matches TRBJ2-7 better. Germline V gives CDR1 DFQATT, CDR2 SNEGSKA (reference sequence). The CDR3 consists of 15 residues. The CDR3 bases are TGCAGTGCTTGGCAGCCGGGACGGGAGGCCCACGAGCAGTACTTC. It specifies CSAWQPGREAHEQYF.

The chain is built from TRBV6-1 and TRBJ2-1; 10 positions match TRBD2. The CDR3 loop spans 15 amino acids. J gave up 8 bases and V 3 bases, and 7 bases lay outside the gene matches. Looked up from germline, CDR1 is MNHNS and CDR2 is SASEGT. The CDR3 coding sequence is TGTGCCAGCAGTGAGAGGACTAGCGGCACGGATGAGCAGTTCTTC. Translation gives CASSERTSGTDEQFF.

This clonotype was recorded a few times. The rearrangement joins TRBV5-1 to TRBJ1-6; D unclear. The V gene lost 0 bases and the J gene lost 5 bases, with 12 bases spanning the gap. The CDR3 spans 16 residues. The germline gives CDR1 SGHRS, CDR2 YFSETQ. CDR3 amino acids: CASSLESPGNNSPLHF. The CDR3 DNA sequence: TGCGCCAGCAGCTTGGAGTCTCCCGGGAATAATTCACCCCTCCACTTT.

This clonotype has just a few counts. The genes are TRBV11-2 and TRBJ1-6; no firm D call. Germline values: CDR1 SGHAT, CDR2 FQNNGV. Trimming left V 3 bases short and J 3 bases short, with 18 bases between. The CDR3 spans 18 residues. CDR3: CASSFLVWRDLYNSPLHF. The CDR3 nucleotides are TGTGCCAGCAGCTTTTTAGTTTGGCGAGACCTCTATAATTCACCCCTCCACTTT.

This clonotype was found a few times. J is TRBJ1-1 and V is TRBV19; no clear D. Trimming removed 9 bases from V and 2 bases from J, with 7 bases in between. CDR1 is LNHDA and CDR2 is SQIVND in the germline V gene (reference sequence). The CDR3 loop spans 11 amino acids. The CDR3 sequence is CASQINTEAFF. The CDR3 DNA sequence: TGTGCCAGCCAGATCAACACTGAAGCTTTCTTT.

The chain employs TRBV20-1 and TRBJ2-5; no reliable D call. The CDR3 extends over 14 amino acids. With 3 bases removed from V and 2 bases from J, the gap between germline ends came to 13 bases. CDR1 is DFQATT, CDR2 SNEGSKA, per germline (reference sequence). The CDR3 DNA is TGCAGTGCTAGCCCCTACATCGGACAAGAGACCCAGTACTTC. It encodes CSASPYIGQETQYF.

This chain uses TRBV7-6 with TRBJ2-5; 8 positions match TRBD2. The end of the DNA aligns better with TRBJ2-1, so the J call may be wrong. The CDR3 sequence is 13 residues long. Germline loops: CDR1 SGHVS, CDR2 FNYEAQ. The CDR3 sequence: CASGGTSHNEQFF. The DNA of the CDR3 is TGTGCCAGCGGGGGGACTAGTCACAATGAGCAGTTCTTC.

CDR3 in amino acids: CASSQATGRQTNYGYTF. CDR3 nucleotide sequence: TGCGCCAGCAGCCAAGCGACAGGGCGGCAAACTAACTATGGCTACACCTTC. The chain joins TRBV4-1 to TRBJ1-2; TRBD1 matches at 7 bases. CDR3 length: 17 amino acids. After removal of 1 base from V and 0 bases from J, the junction contained 8 bases not matched to a gene. CDR1 and CDR2 from the germline V gene are MGHRA and YSYEKL.

The V and J genes are TRBV7-2 and TRBJ1-2; a weak D match, TRBD1 (5 bases). V was pared by 7 bases and J by 6 bases, with 18 bases between. This CDR3 region has 14 residues. Germline V gene data show CDR1 as SGHTA and CDR2 as FQGNSA. In DNA, the CDR3 is TGTGCCAGCACCCCCCTTTTGACAGCTGATGGCTACACCTTC. The encoded protein is CASTPLLTADGYTF.

For this clonotype: One end of the junction does not line up with germline, which may come from a read error. This rearrangement joins TRBV14 to TRBJ1-6; no reliable D call. Germline V gene data show CDR1 as SGHDN and CDR2 as FVKESK. CDR3 size: 17 residues. CDR3 in amino acids: CASSSLAGSSYDSPLHF. The CDR3 DNA sequence: TGTGCCAGCAGCTCCCTCGCGGGGAGCTCCTATGATTCACCCCTCCACTTT.

This clonotype was observed at least ten times. This chain links TRBV12-3 or TRBV12-4 with TRBJ2-5; the D is unclear. V shed 5 bases and J shed 2 bases, with 12 bases lying between them. CDR3 length: 14 residues. CDR3 bases: TGTGCCAGCAGTCCTCCGGTGGTACAAGAGACCCAGTACTTC. Translation gives CASSPPVVQETQYF.

This chain uses TRBV12-3 or TRBV12-4 with TRBJ1-5; possible D gene TRBD1, 5 bases. The CDR3 sequence is 14 residues long. Trimming shortened V by 5 bases and J by 6 bases, and 14 bases separated the two germline ends. In DNA form, the CDR3 reads TGTGCCAGCAGTCGTGGGGGTGGGGGTCAGCCCCAGCATTTT. It translates to CASSRGGGGQPQHF.

The V call is TRBV6-5, the J call TRBJ2-5; TRBD1 matches 8 bases. CDR3 size: 14 residues. Germline V CDR1 and CDR2: MNHEY, SVGAGI. The V segment lost 2 bases and the J segment 3 bases; nucleotides outside the gene matches: 2. The CDR3 DNA reads TGTGCCAGCAGTTACATGACAGGGGAAGAGACCCAGTACTTC. Translated, it gives CASSYMTGEETQYF.

Concerning this clonotype itself: Relative to the germline gene, one junction end is altered; a read error may explain this. V gene TRBV5-1 combines with J gene TRBJ2-5; 10 bases align to TRBD1. Per germline, CDR1 SGHRS and CDR2 YFSETQ. This CDR3 is built from 15 residues. The CDR3 loop is CVSRDGDRGQETQYF. CDR3 DNA: TGCGTCAGCAGGGACGGGGACAGGGGACAAGAGACCCAGTACTTC.

This clonotype appeared a few times. This chain uses TRBV5-1 with TRBJ1-2; D is uncertain. CDR3 length: 15 amino acids. V lost 0 bases and J lost 8, with 17 bases in between. From germline, CDR1 is SGHRS and CDR2 YFSETQ. CDR3 in amino acids: CASSLEGSGSRGYTF. CDR3 sequence (DNA): TGCGCCAGCAGCTTGGAGGGCAGTGGGTCTAGAGGCTACACCTTC.

The J gene is TRBJ1-4, the V gene TRBV20-1; TRBD1 might be the D (6 bases). The length of the CDR3 is 14 residues. CDR1 is DFQATT and CDR2 is SNEGSKA in the germline V gene (reference sequence). The germline V and J ends were trimmed by 0 bases and 7 bases, with 12 bases remaining between them. DNA for the CDR3: TGCAGTGCTAGAGAGAGGGGGAAGCTTGAAAAACTGTTTTTT. It codes for CSARERGKLEKLFF.